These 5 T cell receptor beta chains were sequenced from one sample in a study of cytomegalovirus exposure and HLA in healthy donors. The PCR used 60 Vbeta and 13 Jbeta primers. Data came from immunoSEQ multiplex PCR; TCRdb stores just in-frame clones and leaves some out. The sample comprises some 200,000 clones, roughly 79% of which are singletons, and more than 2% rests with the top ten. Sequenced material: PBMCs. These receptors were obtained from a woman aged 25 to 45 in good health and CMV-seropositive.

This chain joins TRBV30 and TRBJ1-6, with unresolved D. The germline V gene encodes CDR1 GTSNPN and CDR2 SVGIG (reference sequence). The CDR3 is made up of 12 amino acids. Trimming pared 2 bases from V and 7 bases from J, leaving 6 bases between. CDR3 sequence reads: CAWSPGNSPLHF. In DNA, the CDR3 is TGTGCCTGGAGTCCGGGGAATTCACCCCTCCACTTT.

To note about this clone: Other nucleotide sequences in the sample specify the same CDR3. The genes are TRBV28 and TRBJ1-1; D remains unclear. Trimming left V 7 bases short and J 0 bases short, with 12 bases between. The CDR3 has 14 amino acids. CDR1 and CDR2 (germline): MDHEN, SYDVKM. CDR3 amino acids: CASTSGGVNTEAFF. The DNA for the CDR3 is TGTGCCAGCACCTCCGGCGGGGTGAACACTGAAGCTTTCTTT.

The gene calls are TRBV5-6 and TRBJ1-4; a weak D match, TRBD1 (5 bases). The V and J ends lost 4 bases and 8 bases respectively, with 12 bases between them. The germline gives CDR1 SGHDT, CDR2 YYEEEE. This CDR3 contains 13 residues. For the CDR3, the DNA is TGTGCCAGCAGCCGGGGGTGGACGGAAAAACTGTTTTTT. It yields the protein CASSRGWTEKLFF.

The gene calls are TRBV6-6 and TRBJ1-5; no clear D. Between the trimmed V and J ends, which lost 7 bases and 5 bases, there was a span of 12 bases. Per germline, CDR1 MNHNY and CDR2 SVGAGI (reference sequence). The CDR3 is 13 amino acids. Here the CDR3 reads CASKDLRDQPQHF. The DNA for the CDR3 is TGTGCCAGCAAAGACCTCCGGGATCAGCCCCAGCATTTT.

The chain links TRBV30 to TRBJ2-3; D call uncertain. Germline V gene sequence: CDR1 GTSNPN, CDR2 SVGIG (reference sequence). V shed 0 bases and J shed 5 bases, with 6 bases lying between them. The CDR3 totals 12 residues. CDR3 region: CAWSVIGDTQYF. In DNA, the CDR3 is TGTGCCTGGAGTGTAATCGGAGATACGCAGTATTTT.